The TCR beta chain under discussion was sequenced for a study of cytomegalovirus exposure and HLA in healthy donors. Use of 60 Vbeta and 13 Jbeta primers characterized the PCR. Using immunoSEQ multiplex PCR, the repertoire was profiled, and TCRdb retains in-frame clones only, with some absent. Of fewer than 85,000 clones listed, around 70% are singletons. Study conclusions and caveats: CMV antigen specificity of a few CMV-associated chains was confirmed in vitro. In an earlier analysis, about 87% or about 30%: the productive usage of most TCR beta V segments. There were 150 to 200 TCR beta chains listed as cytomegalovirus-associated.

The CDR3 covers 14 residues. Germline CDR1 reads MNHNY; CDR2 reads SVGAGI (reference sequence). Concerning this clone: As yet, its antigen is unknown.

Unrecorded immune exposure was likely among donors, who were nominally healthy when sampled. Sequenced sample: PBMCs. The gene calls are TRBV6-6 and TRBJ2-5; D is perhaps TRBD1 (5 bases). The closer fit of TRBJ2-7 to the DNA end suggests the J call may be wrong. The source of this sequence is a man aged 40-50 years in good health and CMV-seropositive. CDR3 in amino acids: CASRPTDSTYEQYF. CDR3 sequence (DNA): TGTGCCAGCAGGCCCACAGACAGTACCTACGAGCAGTACTTC.